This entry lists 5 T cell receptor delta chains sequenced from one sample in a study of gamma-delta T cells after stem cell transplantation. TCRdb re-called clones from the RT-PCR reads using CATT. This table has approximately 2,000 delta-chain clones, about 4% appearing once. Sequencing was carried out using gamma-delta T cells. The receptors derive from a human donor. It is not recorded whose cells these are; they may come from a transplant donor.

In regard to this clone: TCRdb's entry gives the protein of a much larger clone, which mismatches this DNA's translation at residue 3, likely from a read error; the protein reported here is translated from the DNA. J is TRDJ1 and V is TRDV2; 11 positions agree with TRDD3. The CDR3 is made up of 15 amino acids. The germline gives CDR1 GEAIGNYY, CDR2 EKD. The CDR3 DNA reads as TGTGCCCGTGACAGAGGGTGGGGGATACGCGATAAACTCATCTTT. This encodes CARDRGWGIRDKLIF.

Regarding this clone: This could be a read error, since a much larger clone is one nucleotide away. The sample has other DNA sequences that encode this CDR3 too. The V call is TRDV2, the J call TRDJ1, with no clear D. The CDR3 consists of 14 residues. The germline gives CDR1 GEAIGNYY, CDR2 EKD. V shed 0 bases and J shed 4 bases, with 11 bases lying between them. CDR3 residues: CACDTLRVRDKLIF. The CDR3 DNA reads TGTGCCTGTGACACCTTACGGGTGCGCGATAAACTCATCTTT.

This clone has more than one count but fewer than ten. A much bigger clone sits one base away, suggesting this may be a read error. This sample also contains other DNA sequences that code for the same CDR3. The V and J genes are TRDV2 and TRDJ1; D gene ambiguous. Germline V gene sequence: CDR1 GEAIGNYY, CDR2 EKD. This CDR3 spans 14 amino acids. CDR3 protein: CACDSLSGPDKLIF. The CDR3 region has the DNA TGTGCCTGTGACTCCCTCTCCGGGCCCGATAAACTCATCTTC.

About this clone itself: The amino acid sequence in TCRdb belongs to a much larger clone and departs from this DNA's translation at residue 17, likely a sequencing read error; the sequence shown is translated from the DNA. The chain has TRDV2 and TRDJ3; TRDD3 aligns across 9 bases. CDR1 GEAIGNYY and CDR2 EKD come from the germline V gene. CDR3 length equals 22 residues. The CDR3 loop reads CACDPPSNAGGSRSWDARQMFF. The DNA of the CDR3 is TGTGCCTGTGACCCACCTTCTAACGCTGGGGGATCTCGGTCCTGGGACGCCCGACAGATGTTTTTC.

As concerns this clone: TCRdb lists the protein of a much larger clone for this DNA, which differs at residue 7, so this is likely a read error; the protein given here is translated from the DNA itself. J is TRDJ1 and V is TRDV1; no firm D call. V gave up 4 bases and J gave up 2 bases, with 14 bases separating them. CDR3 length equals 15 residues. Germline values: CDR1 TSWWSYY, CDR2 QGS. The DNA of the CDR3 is TGTGCTCTTGGGGCCAGTGCGTTCCCTACCGATAAACTCATCTTT. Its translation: CALGASAFPTDKLIF.